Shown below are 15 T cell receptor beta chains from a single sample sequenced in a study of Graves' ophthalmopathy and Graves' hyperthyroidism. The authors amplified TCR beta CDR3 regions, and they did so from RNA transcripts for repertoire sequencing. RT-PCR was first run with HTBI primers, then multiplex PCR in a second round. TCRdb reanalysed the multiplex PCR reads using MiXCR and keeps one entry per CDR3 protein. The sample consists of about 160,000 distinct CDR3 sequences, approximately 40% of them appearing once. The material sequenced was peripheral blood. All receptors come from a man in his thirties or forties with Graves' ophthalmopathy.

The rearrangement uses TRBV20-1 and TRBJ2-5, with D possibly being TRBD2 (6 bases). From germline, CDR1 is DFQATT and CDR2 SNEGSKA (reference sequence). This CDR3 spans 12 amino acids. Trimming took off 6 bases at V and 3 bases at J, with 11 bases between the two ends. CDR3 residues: CSAAGTEETQYF. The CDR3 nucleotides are TGCAGTGCGGCCGGGACTGAAGAGACCCAGTACTTC.

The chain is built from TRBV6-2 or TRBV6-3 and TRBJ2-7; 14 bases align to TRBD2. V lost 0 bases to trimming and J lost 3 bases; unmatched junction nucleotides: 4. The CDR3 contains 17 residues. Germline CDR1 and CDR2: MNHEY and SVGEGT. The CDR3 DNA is TGTGCCAGCAGTTACTCGGGGACTAGCGGGAGTCTCTACGAGCAGTACTTC. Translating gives CASSYSGTSGSLYEQYF.

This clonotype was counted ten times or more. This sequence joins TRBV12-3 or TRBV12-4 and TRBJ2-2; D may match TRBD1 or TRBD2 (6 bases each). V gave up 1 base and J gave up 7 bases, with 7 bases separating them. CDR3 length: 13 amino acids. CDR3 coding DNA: TGTGCCAGCAGTTTAGAGGGGGGCGGGGAGCTGTTTTTT. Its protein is CASSLEGGGELFF.

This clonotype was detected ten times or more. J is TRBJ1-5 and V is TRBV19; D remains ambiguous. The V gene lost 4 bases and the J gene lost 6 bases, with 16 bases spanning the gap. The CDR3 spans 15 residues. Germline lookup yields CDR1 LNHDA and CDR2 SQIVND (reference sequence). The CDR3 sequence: CASSKEVTLGQPQHF. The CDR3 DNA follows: TGTGCCAGTAGTAAGGAGGTAACCCTGGGTCAGCCCCAGCATTTT.

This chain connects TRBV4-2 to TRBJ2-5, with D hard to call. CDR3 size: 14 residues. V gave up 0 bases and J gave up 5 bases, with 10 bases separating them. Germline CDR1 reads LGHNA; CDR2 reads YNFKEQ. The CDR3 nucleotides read TGTGCCAGCAGCCAAGATCTTGCACAGGAGACCCAGTACTTC. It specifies CASSQDLAQETQYF.

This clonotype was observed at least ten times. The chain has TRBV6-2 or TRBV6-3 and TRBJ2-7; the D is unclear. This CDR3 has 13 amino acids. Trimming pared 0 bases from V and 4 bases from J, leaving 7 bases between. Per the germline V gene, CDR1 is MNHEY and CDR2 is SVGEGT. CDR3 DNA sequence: TGTGCCAGCAGTTACTCCTTGAATTACGAGCAGTACTTC. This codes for CASSYSLNYEQYF.

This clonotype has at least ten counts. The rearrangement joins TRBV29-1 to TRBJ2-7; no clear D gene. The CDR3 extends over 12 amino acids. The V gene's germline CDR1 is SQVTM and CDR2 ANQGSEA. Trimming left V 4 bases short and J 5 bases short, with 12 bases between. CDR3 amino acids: CSVAGRNDEQYF. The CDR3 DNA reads TGCAGCGTTGCCGGGCGCAACGACGAGCAGTACTTC.

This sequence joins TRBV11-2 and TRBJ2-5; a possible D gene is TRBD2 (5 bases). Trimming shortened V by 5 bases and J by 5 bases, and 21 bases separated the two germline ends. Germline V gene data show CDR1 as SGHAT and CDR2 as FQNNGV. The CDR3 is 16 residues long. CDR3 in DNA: TGTGCCAGCAGCGGGTCTCAGATTGGAGGATGGGAGACCCAGTACTTC. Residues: CASSGSQIGGWETQYF. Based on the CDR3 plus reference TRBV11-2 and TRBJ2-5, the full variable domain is EAGVAQSPRYKIIEKRQSVAFWCNPISGHATLYWYQQILGQGPKLLIQFQNNGVVDDSQLPKDRFSAERLKGVDSTLKIQPAKLEDSAVYLCASSGSQIGGWETQYFGPGTRLLVL.

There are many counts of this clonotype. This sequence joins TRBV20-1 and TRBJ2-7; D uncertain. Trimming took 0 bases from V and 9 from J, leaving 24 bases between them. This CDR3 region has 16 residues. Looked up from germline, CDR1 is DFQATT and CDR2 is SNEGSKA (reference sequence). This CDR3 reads CSARDKVDGSASGQYF. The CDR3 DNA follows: TGCAGTGCTAGAGATAAGGTAGATGGGTCCGCATCCGGGCAGTACTTC.

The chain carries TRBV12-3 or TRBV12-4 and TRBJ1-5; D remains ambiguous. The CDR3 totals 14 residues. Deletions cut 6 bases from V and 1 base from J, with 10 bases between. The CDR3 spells CASSLRSSNQPQHF. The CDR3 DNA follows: TGTGCCAGCAGCCTCAGGAGCAGCAATCAGCCCCAGCATTTT.

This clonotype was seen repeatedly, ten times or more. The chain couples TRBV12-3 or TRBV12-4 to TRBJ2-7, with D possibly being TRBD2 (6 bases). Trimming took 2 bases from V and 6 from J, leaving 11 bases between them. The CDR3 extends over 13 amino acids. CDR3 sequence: CASSLRVGGEQYF. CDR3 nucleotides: TGTGCCAGCAGTTTACGGGTCGGGGGCGAGCAGTACTTC.

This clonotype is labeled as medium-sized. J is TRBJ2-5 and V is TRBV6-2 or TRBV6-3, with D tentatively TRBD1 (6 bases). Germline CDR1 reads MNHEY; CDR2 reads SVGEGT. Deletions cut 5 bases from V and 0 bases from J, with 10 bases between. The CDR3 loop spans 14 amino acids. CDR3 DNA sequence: TGTGCCAGCAGTCACCGGGACAACCAAGAGACCCAGTACTTC. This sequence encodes CASSHRDNQETQYF.

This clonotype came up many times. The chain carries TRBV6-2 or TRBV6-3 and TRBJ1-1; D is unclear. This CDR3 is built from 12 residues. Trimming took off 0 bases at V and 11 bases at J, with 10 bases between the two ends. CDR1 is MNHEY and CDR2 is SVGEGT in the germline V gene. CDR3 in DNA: TGTGCCAGCAGTTACTCCGTCGGGGAGGCTTTCTTT. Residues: CASSYSVGEAFF.

CDR3 DNA: TGTGCCAGTAGTATGGGGTCTACAGGGACCTCCTACGAGCAGTACTTC. Translated, it gives CASSMGSTGTSYEQYF. The chain links TRBV19 to TRBJ2-7, with D possibly matching TRBD1 (6 bases). This CDR3 is built from 16 residues. Trimming stripped 3 bases from V and 0 bases from J, with 15 bases between. The germline V gene has CDR1 LNHDA and CDR2 SQIVND (reference sequence).

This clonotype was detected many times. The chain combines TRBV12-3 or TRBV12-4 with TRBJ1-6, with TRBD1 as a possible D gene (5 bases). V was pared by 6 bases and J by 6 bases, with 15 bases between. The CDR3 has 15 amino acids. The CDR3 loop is CASSKGGTTNSPLHF. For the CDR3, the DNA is TGTGCCAGCAGCAAGGGAGGGACTACTAATTCACCCCTCCACTTT.